This T cell receptor (beta chain) was retrieved from a study of T cells in localized non-small cell lung cancer. The CDR3 loop spans 17 amino acids. With 0 bases clipped from V and 0 bases from J, the junction kept 6 bases outside the gene matches. Germline assignment: CDR1 SGHAT and CDR2 FQNNGV. In regard to this clone: Its target is not known.

Produced via immunoSEQ multiplex PCR; TCRdb's table is partial and in-frame only. The table has 15,000 to 20,000 clones, about 89% seen once. Notes on the study in general: Peak T cell clonality was found in uninvolved adjacent lung, exceeding tumor. Because only a single region of the tumor was sequenced, heterogeneity remains possible. Prolonged overall survival went with higher T cell density in the blood. A median approximately 53 of the top 100 tumor clones appeared in adjacent lung.

The rearrangement links TRBV11-2 to TRBJ2-7; 9 nucleotides line up with TRBD1. The source material was peripheral blood, sampled before any cancer treatment. The receptor was derived from a male donor older than 55 with stage II squamous cell lung carcinoma. CDR3 sequence reads: CASSLDLGTGYSYEQYF. CDR3 nucleotide sequence: TGTGCCAGCAGCTTAGACCTCGGGACAGGGTACTCCTACGAGCAGTACTTC.